This T cell receptor (beta chain) was identified during a study of response to subunit inactivated influenza vaccine. General study findings and limits: After each seasonal influenza vaccination, few new T cells are recruited, the authors suggested.

Germline V gives CDR1 SQVTM, CDR2 ANQGSEA. Trimming shortened V by 8 bases and J by 4 bases, and 14 bases separated the two germline ends. This CDR3 spans 12 amino acids. Remarks on this clonotype: Its antigen is not known.

TCRdb used MiXCR to reprocess the RT-PCR reads, holding one entry per CDR3 protein. The sample holds more than 150,000 distinct CDR3 sequences, roughly 8.7% seen once. This receptor was obtained from a man between 50 and 59 years old who received an inactivated influenza vaccine. The sample in question was non-naive T cells sorted from PBMCs, obtained on the day of vaccination. This chain uses TRBV29-1 with TRBJ2-5; a possible D gene is TRBD2 (6 bases). Here the CDR3 DNA reads TGCAGCCACTTACGGGGAGGAGAGACCCAGTACTTC. Protein sequence: CSHLRGGETQYF.